Sequencing of this T cell receptor (beta chain) was carried out in a study of shared clonotypes between healthy human individuals. About the study: Each donor's CD8 memory used one plate, CD8 naive two, each CD4 subset three.

The CDR3 spans 16 residues. Germline loops: CDR1 MNHEY, CDR2 SMNVEV (reference sequence). Trimming removed 2 bases from V and 7 bases from J, with 15 bases in between. General study points: Estimated richness was generally greater in naive than memory subsets.

Once extracted for a subset, genomic DNA was divided evenly among several immunoSEQ plates. Only in-frame clones appear in the TCRdb table, and some are missing; sequencing was by immunoSEQ multiplex PCR. The repertoire holds fewer than 3 million clones, with under 95% as singletons. For this clone: Its antigen is undetermined.

The specimen was naive CD4+ T cells from PBMCs. Subset meaning: CD45RA+ positively selected. V gene TRBV27 combines with J gene TRBJ1-6, with D perhaps matching TRBD1 (5 bases). The TCR sequence derives from a man aged 18 to 29 in good health. Some clones in this sample may be carry-over from other donors' samples. The CDR3 sequence is CASSLVGTSGNSPLHF. The CDR3 nucleotides read TGTGCCAGCAGTTTAGTGGGGACCTCGGGGAATTCACCCCTCCACTTT.